This T cell receptor beta chain is from a study of regulatory T cells in long-lasting Graves disease. V lost 6 bases and J 2 bases, leaving 3 bases between the germline ends. Germline V gene sequence: CDR1 SQVTM, CDR2 ANQGSEA. The CDR3 is 10 amino acids. Regarding time point: newly diagnosed GD, antithyroid drugs for less than 3 months. From PBMCs, RNA was extracted and then used to make the TCR library. Graves' disease diagnosis was established per American Thyroid Association guidelines. According to the study, TCR beta libraries were built with iRepertoire HTBI primers and CDR3-region Arm-PCR. From the multiplex PCR reads, TCRdb called clonotypes with MiXCR, one entry per CDR3 protein. This sample carries about 400,000 distinct CDR3 sequences, around 15% of them seen once, and the ten largest clones take around a fifth.

The chain links TRBV29-1 to TRBJ2-3; no clear D. Specimen: peripheral blood mononuclear cells (PBMCs), collected at new diagnosis, from a patient treated with antithyroid drugs. This clonotype originated in a female donor with Graves disease. The chain's CDR3 is CSVHTDTQYF. DNA of the CDR3: TGCAGCGTGCACACAGATACGCAGTATTTT.